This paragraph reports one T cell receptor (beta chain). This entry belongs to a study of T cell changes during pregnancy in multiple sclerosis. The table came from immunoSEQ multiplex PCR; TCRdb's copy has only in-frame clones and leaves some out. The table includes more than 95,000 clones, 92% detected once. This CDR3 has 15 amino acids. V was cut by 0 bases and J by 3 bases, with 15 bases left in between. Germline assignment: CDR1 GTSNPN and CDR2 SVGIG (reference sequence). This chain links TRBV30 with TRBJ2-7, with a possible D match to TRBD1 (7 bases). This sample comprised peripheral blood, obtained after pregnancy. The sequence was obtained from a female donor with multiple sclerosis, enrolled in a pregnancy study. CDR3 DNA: TGTGCCTGGAGTGTACCCCGACAGGGAGGCTACGAGCAGTACTTC. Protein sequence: CAWSVPRQGGYEQYF.